This TCR delta chain was documented in a study of gamma-delta T cells after stem cell transplantation. Worth noting for this clone: Possible read error: a much larger clone is one base away.

This CDR3 has 20 amino acids. Germline V gene lookup returns CDR1 GEAIGNYY and CDR2 EKD. TCRdb re-called the RT-PCR reads through CATT. The sample contains about 2,300 delta-chain clones, 3% to 4.5% of which appear only once. The chain couples TRDV2 to TRDJ2; 9 nucleotides align to TRDD3. The clonotype was recovered from a human donor. It is not recorded whose cells these are; they may come from a transplant donor. Sequenced input: gamma-delta T cells. CDR3 region: CAGDTVRTGGTTPLTAQLFF. Written as DNA, the CDR3 is TGTGCCGGTGACACCGTTAGAACTGGGGGAACCACTCCTTTGACAGCACAACTCTTCTTT.